A selection of T cell receptor beta chains follows, all from one sample in a study of T cells in localized non-small cell lung cancer. Only in-frame clones appear in the TCRdb table, and some are missing; sequencing was by immunoSEQ multiplex PCR. The top ten hold 20% to 25% of the sample, which has roughly 71,000 clones, 86% seen once. The sequencing used peripheral blood, collected before any cancer treatment. These receptors all come from a male donor aged 60 or over with stage III squamous cell lung carcinoma. Each CDR3 is given with its conserved first and last residue. The order of the fields is J gene, D gene, V gene, CDR3 protein. D genes are given only for firm matches.

j_gene: TRBJ2-2; d_gene: TRBD2; v_gene: TRBV10-2; CDR3aa: CASSQLAGALNTGELFF
j_gene: TRBJ1-2; d_gene: TRBD1; v_gene: TRBV29-1; CDR3aa: CSVGLGTAYYGYTF
j_gene: TRBJ2-1; d_gene: .; v_gene: TRBV5-8; CDR3aa: CASRRHPGSNEQFF
j_gene: TRBJ1-5; d_gene: TRBD1; v_gene: TRBV5-5; CDR3aa: CASSLVFLQGSNQPQHF
j_gene: TRBJ2-3; d_gene: TRBD2; v_gene: TRBV5-1; CDR3aa: CASSPGLAVTDTQYF
j_gene: TRBJ2-7; d_gene: .; v_gene: TRBV11-2; CDR3aa: CASSLAGTRAYEQYF
j_gene: TRBJ2-1; d_gene: .; v_gene: TRBV7-9; CDR3aa: CASSPGDGIHNEQFF
j_gene: TRBJ1-1; d_gene: .; v_gene: TRBV5-8; CDR3aa: CASSLAIWAFF
j_gene: TRBJ1-5; d_gene: .; v_gene: TRBV28; CDR3aa: CASSRVRDQPQHF
j_gene: TRBJ1-6; d_gene: .; v_gene: TRBV6-5; CDR3aa: CASSYTGTSLNSPLHF
j_gene: TRBJ1-5; d_gene: .; v_gene: TRBV27; CDR3aa: CASSSALGGAQPQHF
j_gene: TRBJ1-1; d_gene: .; v_gene: TRBV19; CDR3aa: CASSQRYLDTEAFF
j_gene: TRBJ2-3; d_gene: TRBD2; v_gene: TRBV7-2; CDR3aa: CASSPPSGGAGTDTQYF
j_gene: TRBJ1-1; d_gene: .; v_gene: TRBV5-6; CDR3aa: CASSLPSIGPNTEAFF
j_gene: TRBJ1-1; d_gene: .; v_gene: TRBV7-8; CDR3aa: CASSLDGGTEAFF
j_gene: TRBJ2-5; d_gene: .; v_gene: TRBV5-6; CDR3aa: CASSLKETQYF
j_gene: TRBJ1-6; d_gene: .; v_gene: TRBV6-1; CDR3aa: CASSEWTAHNSPLHF
j_gene: TRBJ1-2; d_gene: .; v_gene: TRBV10-3; CDR3aa: CAISGSGFANYGYTF
j_gene: TRBJ1-2; d_gene: .; v_gene: TRBV7-2; CDR3aa: CASRLSISGEYGYTF
j_gene: TRBJ2-5; d_gene: TRBD1; v_gene: TRBV6-6; CDR3aa: CASSRQGFDQETQYF
j_gene: TRBJ1-2; d_gene: .; v_gene: TRBV5-6; CDR3aa: CASSRVSYGYTF
j_gene: TRBJ2-1; d_gene: .; v_gene: TRBV19; CDR3aa: CASSLGQYNEQFF
j_gene: TRBJ1-4; d_gene: TRBD1; v_gene: TRBV7-2; CDR3aa: CASSASGTGFEKLFF
j_gene: TRBJ2-3; d_gene: .; v_gene: TRBV7-3; CDR3aa: CASSLSRGGGDTQYF
j_gene: TRBJ2-5; d_gene: .; v_gene: TRBV11-3; CDR3aa: CASSPRERGTQYF
j_gene: TRBJ1-4; d_gene: .; v_gene: TRBV30; CDR3aa: CACRGRLDEKLFF
j_gene: TRBJ2-7; d_gene: .; v_gene: TRBV19; CDR3aa: CASSILRGNSYEQYF
j_gene: TRBJ2-3; d_gene: TRBD2; v_gene: TRBV2; CDR3aa: CASPPSGGLENTQYF
j_gene: TRBJ1-6; d_gene: .; v_gene: TRBV7-2; CDR3aa: CASGASRSSYNSPLHF
j_gene: TRBJ2-3; d_gene: .; v_gene: TRBV11-2; CDR3aa: CASSLDRGDTQYF
j_gene: TRBJ1-1; d_gene: .; v_gene: TRBV5-1; CDR3aa: CASSLAGQRNTEAFF
j_gene: TRBJ1-1; d_gene: .; v_gene: TRBV6-6; CDR3aa: CARGALTEAFF
j_gene: TRBJ2-3; d_gene: TRBD2; v_gene: TRBV11-2; CDR3aa: CASSATSGTDTQYF
j_gene: TRBJ1-1; d_gene: TRBD1; v_gene: TRBV6-5; CDR3aa: CASGDRLDTEAFF
j_gene: TRBJ1-4; d_gene: .; v_gene: TRBV4-3; CDR3aa: CASSQEGHLLFF
j_gene: TRBJ2-5; d_gene: .; v_gene: TRBV5-8; CDR3aa: CASSSWMAQYF
j_gene: TRBJ2-5; d_gene: .; v_gene: TRBV7-9; CDR3aa: CASSRSAQETQYF
j_gene: TRBJ1-1; d_gene: .; v_gene: TRBV6-4; CDR3aa: CASSSTRGGTEAFF